The source of this TCR beta chain is a study of blood T cell repertoires in COVID-19. Turning to the study itself: The origin of the acute and convalescent COVID-19 samples was the United States, Italy and Spain. T cells, B-cell-depleted T cells, or PBMCs supplied cDNA or gDNA.

Trimming stripped 5 bases from V and 2 bases from J, with 9 bases between. Per the germline V gene, CDR1 is KGHSH and CDR2 is LQKENI. This CDR3 contains 13 residues. It was during active infection that Seattle patients were enrolled and then longitudinally followed. The data were produced by immunoSEQ multiplex PCR, yet TCRdb's version contains in-frame clones alone and is incomplete. The sample records roughly 230,000 clones, around 84% being singletons. The sample comprised peripheral blood. This chain links TRBV18 with TRBJ2-5, with no clear D. This TCR derives from a woman aged 80 or older with COVID-19, enrolled during active disease. In DNA form, the CDR3 reads TGTGCCAGCTCAGCACAGAGACAAGAGACCCAGTACTTC. Its protein product is CASSAQRQETQYF.